One and the same sample provided the 10 T cell receptor beta chains below, sequenced in a study of radiation and T cells in renal cell carcinoma. Generated by immunoSEQ multiplex PCR, the TCRdb table keeps only in-frame clones and is missing some. The sample has about 140,000 clones; around four fifths are singletons. Time point specified: baseline pretreatment blood. Documented treatment: 15 Gy SBRT to primary tumor, nephrectomy 4 weeks later. The input for sequencing was blood, taken from a patient whose treatment included radiotherapy and nephrectomy. The receptors here all came from a woman aged 50 to 60 with renal cell carcinoma.

The chain employs TRBV6-5 and TRBJ1-1, with TRBD1 as a possible D gene (6 bases). The CDR3 contains 13 residues. Trimming took off 5 bases at V and 10 bases at J, with 17 bases between the two ends. The germline V gene has CDR1 MNHEY and CDR2 SVGAGI. CDR3 in amino acids: CASSRQGHHSAFF. CDR3 coding DNA: TGTGCCAGCAGTCGCCAGGGACACCATTCAGCTTTCTTT.

J is TRBJ2-7 and V is TRBV15; the D gene is possibly TRBD1 (6 bases). CDR1 is LNHNV, CDR2 YYDKDF, per germline (reference sequence). This CDR3 is built from 17 residues. V was cut by 0 bases and J by 2 bases, with 17 bases left in between. The CDR3 is CATSRDWLRDKTYEQYF. CDR3 DNA sequence: TGTGCCACCAGCAGAGATTGGTTAAGGGACAAGACCTACGAGCAGTACTTC.

The V and J genes are TRBV28 and TRBJ2-7; 15 bases are shared with TRBD2. Germline CDR1 is MDHEN and CDR2 is SYDVKM. V lost 7 bases, J lost 1 base, and 5 bases stayed unmatched. This CDR3 region has 16 residues. CDR3 in amino acids: CASTLGTSGGSYEQYF. The CDR3, as DNA: TGTGCCAGCACCCTGGGGACTAGCGGGGGGTCCTACGAGCAGTACTTC. The full variable domain, rest sourced from reference TRBV28 and TRBJ2-7, is DVKVTQSSRYLVKRTGEKVFLECVQDMDHENMFWYRQDPGLGLRLIYFSYDVKMKEKGDIPEGYSVSREKKERFSLILESASTNQTSMYLCASTLGTSGGSYEQYFGPGTRLTVT.

The rearrangement links TRBV5-6 to TRBJ1-3; 7 nucleotides match TRBD1. There are 15 residues in the CDR3. Germline V lookup: CDR1 SGHDT, CDR2 YYEEEE. J gave up 4 bases and V 3 bases, and 7 bases lay outside the gene matches. In DNA form, the CDR3 reads TGTGCCAGCAGCTCAGGGACAGTCCCAGGAAACACCATATATTTT. Its protein is CASSSGTVPGNTIYF.

The V gene is TRBV6-6, the J gene TRBJ1-2; 7 positions agree with TRBD1. CDR3 length: 13 amino acids. The V and J ends lost 5 bases and 7 bases, in that order; junction bases with no gene match: 7. Looked up from germline, CDR1 is MNHNY and CDR2 is SVGAGI (reference sequence). CDR3 region: CASSPTGRSGYTF. CDR3 sequence (DNA): TGTGCCAGCAGTCCGACAGGGCGAAGTGGCTACACCTTC.

This clone was counted a few times. The chain joins TRBV10-3 to TRBJ1-6; possibly TRBD1 for D (5 bases). V lost 2 bases to trimming and J lost 9 bases, with 14 bases between them. CDR1 is ENHRY and CDR2 is SYGVKD in the germline V gene. The CDR3 totals 15 residues. The CDR3 protein is CAISERPGSGSPLHF. The CDR3 bases are TGTGCCATCAGTGAGAGGCCAGGGTCGGGTTCACCCCTCCACTTT.

The rearrangement uses TRBV15 and TRBJ2-4, with D uncertain. The CDR3 has 13 residues. Germline CDR1 LNHNV, CDR2 YYDKDF (reference sequence). Trimming took off 1 base at V and 3 bases at J, with 4 bases between the two ends. This CDR3 reads CATSRGGKNIQYF. Here the CDR3 DNA reads TGTGCCACCAGCAGAGGGGGCAAAAACATTCAGTACTTC. The whole variable domain, filled in from reference TRBV15 and TRBJ2-4, reads DAMVIQNPRYQVTQFGKPVTLSCSQTLNHNVMYWYQQKSSQAPKLLFHYYDKDFNNEADTPDNFQSRRPNTSFCFLDIRSPGLGDTAMYLCATSRGGKNIQYFGAGTRLSVL.

The chain recombines TRBV18 with TRBJ2-3, with TRBD2 matching over 7 bases. CDR1 and CDR2 from the germline V gene are KGHSH and LQKENI. V was clipped by 3 bases and J by 1 base; unmatched bases: 7. The CDR3 runs 16 residues. The CDR3 sequence: CASSPSQRGGTDTQYF. The CDR3 DNA reads TGTGCCAGCTCACCCTCGCAGCGGGGAGGCACAGATACGCAGTATTTT.

The genes are TRBV10-2 and TRBJ2-7, with 7 bases fitting TRBD2. After removal of 2 bases from V and 7 bases from J, the junction contained 8 bases not matched to a gene. The germline V gene has CDR1 WSHSY and CDR2 SAAADI. The CDR3 consists of 14 residues. The CDR3 spells CASSEPGGGGEQYF. The DNA of the CDR3 is TGCGCCAGCAGTGAGCCAGGCGGGGGAGGGGAGCAGTACTTC.

V usage is TRBV30 and J usage is TRBJ1-1; TRBD1 is a possible D gene (6 bases). V was cut by 1 base and J by 3 bases, with 18 bases left in between. The CDR3 loop spans 16 amino acids. Germline V gives CDR1 GTSNPN, CDR2 SVGIG (reference sequence). The CDR3 protein is CAWSGGDKGWDTEAFF. The CDR3 bases are TGTGCCTGGAGTGGGGGGGACAAAGGGTGGGACACTGAAGCTTTCTTT.